This is a list of T cell receptor beta chains from one sample in a study of PD-L1 blockade in urothelial cancer. The table came from immunoSEQ multiplex PCR; TCRdb's copy has only in-frame clones and leaves some out. The sample has about 120,000 clones; about 84% are singletons. The sample in question was PBMCs, obtained around atezolizumab (anti-PD-L1) treatment. The receptors stem from a man aged 45 to 65 with urothelial cancer. The CDR3 runs from the conserved cysteine through the conserved F or W. The order of the fields is V gene, clone size, J gene, D gene, CDR3 DNA, CDR3 protein. The D gene is left open where the match is weak. The size field is filled for only some rows; it gives once, few, many or a size class.

V gene: TRBV7-6; clone size: few; J gene: TRBJ2-2; D gene: .; CDR3 DNA: TGTGCCAGCAGCCCGTCTTACCCCCGGTACACCGGGGAGCTGTTTTTT; CDR3 protein: CASSPSYPRYTGELFF
V gene: TRBV27; clone size: .; J gene: TRBJ2-5; D gene: TRBD2; CDR3 DNA: TGTGCCAGCAAGCGGGAGGGCCGTGCCCAAGAGACCCAGTACTTC; CDR3 protein: CASKREGRAQETQYF
V gene: TRBV15; clone size: .; J gene: TRBJ2-7; D gene: TRBD1; CDR3 DNA: TGTGCCACCAGCAGCAAGACAGGGGACTACGAGCAGTACTTC; CDR3 protein: CATSSKTGDYEQYF
V gene: TRBV28; clone size: .; J gene: TRBJ1-6; D gene: .; CDR3 DNA: TGTGCCAGCAGTTTTGACAGGCGCTCAAGGCCGAATTCACCCCTCCACTTT; CDR3 protein: CASSFDRRSRPNSPLHF
V gene: TRBV4-2; clone size: .; J gene: TRBJ1-1; D gene: .; CDR3 DNA: TGTGCCAGCAGCCCCGATTGGGGGCGGAACACTGAAGCTTTCTTT; CDR3 protein: CASSPDWGRNTEAFF
V gene: TRBV19; clone size: once; J gene: TRBJ1-6; D gene: .; CDR3 DNA: TGTGCCAGTAGCAGAAATAATTCACCCCTCCACTTT; CDR3 protein: CASSRNNSPLHF
V gene: TRBV6-5; clone size: .; J gene: TRBJ2-2; D gene: TRBD2; CDR3 DNA: TGTGCCAGTAGAACTAGCGGGAGTACCACCGGGGAGCTGTTTTTT; CDR3 protein: CASRTSGSTTGELFF
V gene: TRBV29-1; clone size: .; J gene: TRBJ1-1; D gene: .; CDR3 DNA: TGCAGCGTGGACCGGGAGACTGAAGCTTTCTTT; CDR3 protein: CSVDRETEAFF
V gene: TRBV28; clone size: .; J gene: TRBJ2-7; D gene: .; CDR3 DNA: TGTGCCAGCAGTGTGACTCGTGCGGAGCAGTACTTC; CDR3 protein: CASSVTRAEQYF
V gene: TRBV7-9; clone size: once; J gene: TRBJ2-5; D gene: TRBD1; CDR3 DNA: TGTGCCAGCAGCTTATTTCCCCCGGACAGGGCTTTTGAGGAGACCCAGTACTTC; CDR3 protein: CASSLFPPDRAFEETQYF
V gene: TRBV6-6; clone size: .; J gene: TRBJ2-5; D gene: TRBD1; CDR3 DNA: TGTGCCAGCAGACCGGGACAGGGAAGTGTAGAGACCCAGTACTTC; CDR3 protein: CASRPGQGSVETQYF
V gene: TRBV5-1; clone size: .; J gene: TRBJ2-1; D gene: TRBD2; CDR3 DNA: TGCGCCAGCAGCTTGGAGCGGGAGGCTGAGCAGTTCTTC; CDR3 protein: CASSLEREAEQFF
V gene: TRBV7-8; clone size: .; J gene: TRBJ1-1; D gene: TRBD1; CDR3 DNA: TGTGCCAGCAGCTTAGAAGAGGGACAGGACCCGAACACTGAAGCTTTCTTT; CDR3 protein: CASSLEEGQDPNTEAFF
V gene: TRBV30; clone size: .; J gene: TRBJ1-2; D gene: TRBD1; CDR3 DNA: TGTGCCTGGAGTCTATGGACAGGGGATGGCTACACCTTC; CDR3 protein: CAWSLWTGDGYTF
V gene: TRBV7-8; clone size: .; J gene: TRBJ2-1; D gene: .; CDR3 DNA: TGTGCCAGCAGGGACTTATACTCCTACAATGAGCAGTTCTTC; CDR3 protein: CASRDLYSYNEQFF
V gene: TRBV6-5; clone size: .; J gene: TRBJ2-5; D gene: .; CDR3 DNA: TGTGCCAGCAGTTTCGGACTGGAAGGGAGAGAGACCCAGTACTTC; CDR3 protein: CASSFGLEGRETQYF
V gene: TRBV18; clone size: .; J gene: TRBJ1-3; D gene: .; CDR3 DNA: TGTGCCAGCTCATTGACAGGACGGGCAGTCTCGAACACCATATATTTT; CDR3 protein: CASSLTGRAVSNTIYF
V gene: TRBV7-9; clone size: .; J gene: TRBJ2-7; D gene: TRBD1; CDR3 DNA: TGTGCCAGCAGCCAGAGGACAGGCTACGAGCAGTACTTC; CDR3 protein: CASSQRTGYEQYF
V gene: TRBV7-9; clone size: few; J gene: TRBJ2-7; D gene: .; CDR3 DNA: TGTGCCAGCAGCCGTGACCCATCGGGATCCTACGAGCAGTACTTC; CDR3 protein: CASSRDPSGSYEQYF
V gene: TRBV19; clone size: few; J gene: TRBJ1-2; D gene: TRBD1; CDR3 DNA: TGTGCCAGTAGTGGCTGGACAGGCAATTACTATGGCTACACCTTC; CDR3 protein: CASSGWTGNYYGYTF
V gene: TRBV7-3; clone size: .; J gene: TRBJ2-6; D gene: .; CDR3 DNA: TGTGCCAGCAGCGCCTTCGGAGGGGTCAGAGTAGGCTCTGGGGCCAACGTCCTGACTTTC; CDR3 protein: CASSAFGGVRVGSGANVLTF
V gene: TRBV14; clone size: .; J gene: TRBJ2-3; D gene: TRBD2; CDR3 DNA: TGTGCCAGCAGCCAAGATTTACTAGCGGGAGGATTTACAGATACGCAGTATTTT; CDR3 protein: CASSQDLLAGGFTDTQYF
V gene: TRBV19; clone size: .; J gene: TRBJ2-3; D gene: .; CDR3 DNA: TGTGCCAGTAGTATTGGACTATATACAGATACGCAGTATTTT; CDR3 protein: CASSIGLYTDTQYF
V gene: TRBV7-3; clone size: .; J gene: TRBJ2-3; D gene: TRBD2; CDR3 DNA: TGTGCCAGCAGCCGGACTAGCGGGAGCAGAGGGGATACGCAGTATTTT; CDR3 protein: CASSRTSGSRGDTQYF
V gene: TRBV9; clone size: .; J gene: TRBJ1-4; D gene: .; CDR3 DNA: TGTGCCAGCAGCGTAGGGGCAGGGAAAACTAATGAAAAACTGTTTTTT; CDR3 protein: CASSVGAGKTNEKLFF
V gene: TRBV7-9; clone size: .; J gene: TRBJ1-4; D gene: .; CDR3 DNA: TGTGCCAGCAGCTTCGCACCCGGACATAGGGGAAAACTGTTTTTT; CDR3 protein: CASSFAPGHRGKLFF
V gene: TRBV27; clone size: .; J gene: TRBJ1-5; D gene: .; CDR3 DNA: TGTGCCAGCAGTTTATCGTACTCCGGGACTCCGCGCTACAATCAGCCCCAGCATTTT; CDR3 protein: CASSLSYSGTPRYNQPQHF
V gene: TRBV27; clone size: .; J gene: TRBJ2-7; D gene: TRBD2; CDR3 DNA: TGTGCCAGCAGTTCTAGCGGGTACCCCTACGAGCAGTACTTC; CDR3 protein: CASSSSGYPYEQYF
V gene: TRBV11-3; clone size: once; J gene: TRBJ2-3; D gene: TRBD2; CDR3 DNA: TGTGCCAGCAGTCTAAATAGCGGGAGCACAGATACGCAGTATTTT; CDR3 protein: CASSLNSGSTDTQYF
V gene: TRBV6-1; clone size: once; J gene: TRBJ1-5; D gene: TRBD1; CDR3 DNA: TGTGCCAGCAGCCAAGAGGACAGGCGACAGCCCCAGCATTTT; CDR3 protein: CASSQEDRRQPQHF
V gene: TRBV9; clone size: .; J gene: TRBJ2-3; D gene: TRBD2; CDR3 DNA: TGTGCCAGCAGCCCGACTAGCGGGAGGGCCCAAACAGATACGCAGTATTTT; CDR3 protein: CASSPTSGRAQTDTQYF
V gene: TRBV13; clone size: .; J gene: TRBJ2-2; D gene: TRBD2; CDR3 DNA: TGTGCCAGCAGCCTACTGTTTGGGACACTTACTAGCGGGAGGACCACCGGGGAGCTGTTTTTT; CDR3 protein: CASSLLFGTLTSGRTTGELFF
V gene: TRBV5-3; clone size: few; J gene: TRBJ1-4; D gene: TRBD1; CDR3 DNA: TGTGCCAGAAGCGTGGCCCGGACAGGCTATAACGAAAAACTGTTTTTT; CDR3 protein: CARSVARTGYNEKLFF
V gene: TRBV5-1; clone size: .; J gene: TRBJ2-3; D gene: TRBD2; CDR3 DNA: TGCGCCAGCAGCCCCCTACTAGCGGGAGGGCCGGGAGGAAGAGATACGCAGTATTTT; CDR3 protein: CASSPLLAGGPGGRDTQYF
V gene: TRBV21-1; clone size: .; J gene: TRBJ2-7; D gene: .; CDR3 DNA: TGTGCCAGCAGCAAAAAGGCCCCCCCTCTAGCGTGCAGATCCTACGAGCAGTACTTC; CDR3 protein: CASSKKAPPLACRSYEQYF
V gene: TRBV18; clone size: .; J gene: TRBJ2-7; D gene: TRBD1; CDR3 DNA: TGTGCCAGCTCACCCTGGACAGGGCGCGAGCAGTACTTC; CDR3 protein: CASSPWTGREQYF
V gene: TRBV13; clone size: .; J gene: TRBJ2-1; D gene: .; CDR3 DNA: TGTGCCAGCAGCCCACTGGGCTCGCTAACGATCGATGAGCAGTTCTTC; CDR3 protein: CASSPLGSLTIDEQFF
V gene: TRBV7-6; clone size: .; J gene: TRBJ2-2; D gene: .; CDR3 DNA: TGTGCCAGCAGCCTAGGGTCCGCGGGGAACACCGGGGAGCTGTTTTTT; CDR3 protein: CASSLGSAGNTGELFF
V gene: TRBV5-1; clone size: .; J gene: TRBJ2-5; D gene: .; CDR3 DNA: TGCGCCAGCAGGAGGGGGAGCGGCGAAGAGACCCAGTACTTC; CDR3 protein: CASRRGSGEETQYF
V gene: TRBV10-3; clone size: .; J gene: TRBJ1-4; D gene: .; CDR3 DNA: TGTGCCATCAGTGCAGGCTCAACTAATGAAAAACTGTTTTTT; CDR3 protein: CAISAGSTNEKLFF
V gene: TRBV2; clone size: .; J gene: TRBJ1-1; D gene: .; CDR3 DNA: TGTGCCAGCAGGATACCCCCCCTATCAGAAGCTTTCTTT; CDR3 protein: CASRIPPLSEAFF
V gene: TRBV5-1; clone size: .; J gene: TRBJ1-4; D gene: .; CDR3 DNA: TGCGCCAGCAGCTTGGAAGGGAGGGACGAAAAACTGTTTTTT; CDR3 protein: CASSLEGRDEKLFF
V gene: TRBV28; clone size: .; J gene: TRBJ1-6; D gene: TRBD1; CDR3 DNA: TGTGCCAGCAGTCCACGGACAGGCTATTCACCCCTCCACTTT; CDR3 protein: CASSPRTGYSPLHF